The 23 T cell receptor beta chains below come from one sample, sequenced in a study of T cells in Graves' hyperthyroidism and ophthalmopathy. The TCR beta CDR3 regions underwent amplification using RNA transcripts as the source. First-round RT-PCR with HTBI primers amplified the TCR CDR3 region. TCRdb called the multiplex PCR reads again in MiXCR, with one record for every CDR3 protein. This table holds 240,000 or so distinct CDR3 sequences, roughly 15% found once. The specimen sequenced was blood. These receptors all come from a woman aged 18-29 years with Graves' ophthalmopathy.

This clonotype was seen a handful of times. This clone may be a read error of a much larger clone one base away. The DNA is left out, because the CDR3 cannot be placed on it with certainty; the CDR3 is given as TCRdb lists it. CDR3: CASSSSWVDTQYF. The chain couples TRBV12-3 or TRBV12-4 to TRBJ2-3. The CDR3 is made up of 13 amino acids, end residues included.

This clonotype was observed many times. The V and J genes are TRBV5-1 and TRBJ1-2; D remains ambiguous. The germline V and J ends were trimmed by 2 bases and 3 bases, with 11 bases remaining between them. From germline, CDR1 is SGHRS and CDR2 YFSETQ. CDR3 size: 14 residues. The CDR3 DNA reads as TGCGCCAGCAGCTTTGACACCTCGTACTATGGCTACACCTTC. Its translation is CASSFDTSYYGYTF.

This chain joins TRBV19 and TRBJ2-5; D ambiguous. The CDR3 is 15 amino acids. Germline V gene sequence: CDR1 LNHDA, CDR2 SQIVND (reference sequence). V was clipped by 5 bases and J by 2 bases, with 15 bases between them. CDR3 coding DNA: TGTGCCAGTAGTCGTGGCCGCGATTATCAAGAGACCCAGTACTTC. This translates into CASSRGRDYQETQYF.

This clonotype was picked up many times. This chain connects TRBV2 to TRBJ2-5; 7 nucleotides agree with TRBD2. V shed 4 bases and J 5 bases; nucleotides not matched to a gene: 16. Germline lookup yields CDR1 SNHLY and CDR2 FYNNEI. The CDR3 extends over 17 amino acids. The CDR3 DNA reads TGTGCCAGCAGTGGAACCAGGCGGGGGATGGAATGGGAGACCCAGTACTTC. The encoded protein is CASSGTRRGMEWETQYF.

At least ten counts were recorded for this clonotype. This chain uses TRBV10-3 with TRBJ2-3; 9 bases match TRBD2. The ends lost 6 bases at V and 2 bases at J; junction bases unmatched: 3. The CDR3 contains 14 residues. In germline, CDR1 is ENHRY, CDR2 SYGVKD. The CDR3: CAISRLADTDTQYF. The CDR3 DNA follows: TGTGCCATCAGCCGACTAGCGGACACAGATACGCAGTATTTT.

This clonotype has a count of ten or more. The chain recombines TRBV4-2 with TRBJ2-3; 8 nucleotides agree with TRBD2. V dropped 4 bases and J dropped 4; count of bases not matched to a gene: 7. Germline V gene sequence: CDR1 LGHNA, CDR2 YNFKEQ. The CDR3 consists of 15 residues. CDR3 coding DNA: TGTGCCAGCAGCCCAGGCGGGACTAGGGCAGATACGCAGTATTTT. Protein product: CASSPGGTRADTQYF.

This clonotype appeared a single time. The J gene is TRBJ2-5, the V gene TRBV5-1, with no clear D. Germline V gene lookup returns CDR1 SGHRS and CDR2 YFSETQ. CDR3 size: 14 residues. V lost 2 bases and J lost 1, with 9 bases in between. CDR3 nucleotide sequence: TGCGCCAGCAGCTTCTCAGGCAGCCAAGAGACCCAGTACTTC. Its translation is CASSFSGSQETQYF.

The table lists this clonotype with many counts. The genes are TRBV5-1 and TRBJ2-1; 10 bases map to TRBD2. The trim removed 4 bases at V and 3 bases at J, leaving 7 bases unmatched. The CDR3 covers 16 residues. The V gene's germline CDR1 is SGHRS and CDR2 YFSETQ. The CDR3 region has the DNA TGCGCCAGCAGCCTTCCCTCTAGCGGGGGCTACAATGAGCAGTTCTTC. Translating it yields CASSLPSSGGYNEQFF.

This clonotype was found a few times. This chain uses TRBV19 with TRBJ2-7; 7 bases map to TRBD1. Germline-derived CDR1 and CDR2 are LNHDA and SQIVND (reference sequence). This CDR3 region has 13 residues. Germline trimming cut 4 bases from V and 3 bases from J; bases unmatched to any gene: 3. The CDR3 sequence is CASSRNRGYEQYF. Here the CDR3 DNA reads TGTGCCAGTAGTAGGAACAGGGGCTACGAGCAGTACTTC.

This clonotype came up many times. This CDR3 is CASSGRTQDHEQYF. CDR3 DNA: TGTGCCAGTAGTGGGCGGACCCAGGACCACGAGCAGTACTTC. V and J are TRBV19 and TRBJ2-7; no firm D call. CDR3 length equals 14 residues. Germline CDR1 reads LNHDA; CDR2 reads SQIVND (reference sequence). The V gene lost 5 bases and the J gene lost 5 bases, with 16 bases spanning the gap.

The J gene is TRBJ1-3, the V gene TRBV6-1, with unresolved D. The CDR3 sequence is 15 residues long. V lost 5 bases, J lost 0 bases, and 11 bases lay in between. The germline V gene encodes CDR1 MNHNS and CDR2 SASEGT. The CDR3 loop reads CASSPGASSGNTIYF. The CDR3 region has the DNA TGTGCCAGCAGTCCCGGAGCCAGCTCTGGAAACACCATATATTTT.

Ten or more counts support this clonotype. The rearrangement joins TRBV19 to TRBJ1-1; D is ambiguous. Deletions cut 3 bases from V and 1 base from J, with 6 bases between. The CDR3 has 13 residues. Germline CDR1 is LNHDA and CDR2 is SQIVND (reference sequence). CDR3 nucleotide sequence: TGTGCCAGTAGTATTGCAACGAACACTGAAGCTTTCTTT. Translating it yields CASSIATNTEAFF.

On this clonotype itself: A junction end diverges from the germline sequence, so it may reflect a read error. This chain links TRBV15 with TRBJ2-5; 14 bases are a match to TRBD2. The germline CDR1 and CDR2 sequences are LNHNV and YYDKDF (reference sequence). The CDR3 length is 16 residues. The DNA of the CDR3 is TGTGTCACCAGCAGGGGACTAGCGGGAGATCAAGAGACCCAGTACTTC. This encodes CVTSRGLAGDQETQYF.

This clonotype was seen more than once but under ten times. A much larger clone is a single base away; this may be a read error. The chain uses TRBV28 and TRBJ1-4, with D unclear. Trimming removed 5 bases from V and 5 bases from J, with 15 bases in between. The CDR3 sequence is 15 residues long. CDR1 and CDR2 from the germline V gene are MDHEN and SYDVKM. The CDR3 nucleotides are TGTGCCAGCAGTCCCCCGGGCGGAGCCAATGAAAAACTGTTTTTT. It translates to CASSPPGGANEKLFF.

The gene calls are TRBV7-2 and TRBJ1-6; the D gene is possibly TRBD1 (5 bases). Trimming took off 5 bases at V and 7 bases at J, with 12 bases between the two ends. Germline CDR1 SGHTA, CDR2 FQGNSA. The CDR3 has 14 amino acids. In DNA form, the CDR3 reads TGTGCCAGCAGCCCCTGGAACAGGAATTCACCCCTCCACTTT. Protein: CASSPWNRNSPLHF. Full variable domain (remainder filled in from reference TRBV7-2 and TRBJ1-6): GAGVSQSPSNKVTEKGKDVELRCDPISGHTALYWYRQSLGQGLEFLIYFQGNSAPDKSGLPSDRFSAERTGGSVSTLTIQRTQQEDSAVYLCASSPWNRNSPLHFGNGTRLTVT.

The table lists this clonotype with many counts. The V call is TRBV12-3 or TRBV12-4, the J call TRBJ1-1, with D possibly TRBD1 on 5 matching bases. Trimming removed 7 bases from V and 4 bases from J, with 13 bases in between. The CDR3 length is 13 residues. The CDR3 spells CASKIGVGTEAFF. For the CDR3, the DNA is TGTGCCAGCAAAATAGGGGTGGGCACTGAAGCTTTCTTT.

The chain carries TRBV5-1 and TRBJ2-7; tentative D call: TRBD1 (6 bases). Germline V CDR1 and CDR2: SGHRS, YFSETQ. The CDR3 sequence is 14 residues long. Trimming left V 4 bases short and J 2 bases short, with 13 bases between. CDR3 sequence (DNA): TGCGCCAGCAGCGACAACACAGGGACCTACGAGCAGTACTTC. This translates into CASSDNTGTYEQYF.

In its sample, this clonotype was seen many times. This rearrangement joins TRBV12-3 or TRBV12-4 to TRBJ1-1, with D uncertain. Trimming took off 3 bases at V and 4 bases at J, with 12 bases between the two ends. This CDR3 has 14 residues. CDR3 sequence (DNA): TGTGCCAGCAGTTTTGGGATAGCGGGCACTGAAGCTTTCTTT. Translation: CASSFGIAGTEAFF.

This clonotype was picked up many times. The chain is built from TRBV28 and TRBJ1-2; no definite D call. Germline V lookup: CDR1 MDHEN, CDR2 SYDVKM. The CDR3 has 14 amino acids. Trimming left V 3 bases short and J 8 bases short, with 16 bases between. The CDR3 DNA reads as TGTGCCAGCAGTTTCGAAGGACTCGGAGGGGGCTACACCTTC. Translated: CASSFEGLGGGYTF.

This clonotype was seen many times. This chain joins TRBV10-2 and TRBJ1-5; possibly TRBD1 for D (5 bases). This CDR3 has 14 residues. Per the germline V gene, CDR1 is WSHSY and CDR2 is SAAADI. V shed 3 bases and J shed 7 bases, with 13 bases lying between them. The CDR3 here is CASSDDGGGQPQHF. In nucleotides, the CDR3 is TGCGCCAGCAGTGATGACGGGGGGGGACAGCCCCAGCATTTT.

This clonotype was counted ten times or more. The J gene is TRBJ2-2, the V gene TRBV5-1; D not resolved. The V end lost 3 bases, the J end lost 3 bases, and 15 bases lay between the germline ends. From germline, CDR1 is SGHRS and CDR2 YFSETQ. This CDR3 contains 16 residues. DNA for the CDR3: TGCGCCAGCAGCTCGACGTCAGTACTGGACACCGGGGAGCTGTTTTTT. Translation: CASSSTSVLDTGELFF.

This chain connects TRBV10-3 to TRBJ2-2, with a weak D call TRBD1 (6 bases). Germline V CDR1 and CDR2: ENHRY, SYGVKD. The CDR3 spans 18 residues. Trimming cost V 8 bases and J 1 base, with 23 bases left between them. CDR3 sequence reads: CAISPLLLRGMNTGELFF. The CDR3 DNA reads as TGTGCCATCTCCCCTCTACTCCTCAGGGGAATGAACACCGGGGAGCTGTTTTTT.

The gene calls are TRBV28 and TRBJ2-1; 13 nucleotides align to TRBD2. The CDR3 is made up of 15 amino acids. V shed 6 bases, J shed 12 bases, and the junction held 11 bases outside the gene matches. CDR1 MDHEN and CDR2 SYDVKM come from the germline V gene. The CDR3 DNA is TGTGCCAGCAGCCCAACTAGCGGGAGGGCCTTAGTGCAGTTCTTC. This gives the protein CASSPTSGRALVQFF.